A single T cell receptor beta chain is shown here with its context. It has no known antigen specificity. No much larger clonotype is one base removed from it; base qualities were not supplied. The library was produced with the immunoSEQ multiplex PCR assay. For the multiplex PCR, a mixture combining 60 forward primers for TCR Vbeta segments and 13 reverse primers for TCR Jbeta segments was used. The CDR3 region of rearranged TCR beta genes was amplified from genomic DNA with a multiplex PCR assay. The amplified TCR beta libraries were sequenced on the Illumina HiSeq System as 87-base-pair reads. Concerning the study's data processing: A later analysis counted tens of millions of unique TCR beta chains across the 700 or so repertoires, and some 11 million of these chains were shared by at least two donors. A nearest-neighbor algorithm error-corrected the raw reads and collapsed the reads into unique sequences, merging closely related sequences to remove PCR and sequencing errors. To assign V, D and J gene segments, CDR3 sequences were aligned to IMGT reference sequences. Each retained sequence needed at least a six-nucleotide match to both a V gene segment and a J gene segment. A rearrangement was called productive if the CDR3 had no stop codons and remained in frame with V and J, and every other rearrangement was called non-productive. Following IMGT convention, CDR3 was defined as the stretch from the second conserved V-encoded cysteine to the conserved J-encoded phenylalanine. In an earlier analysis of some 550 of the donors, sequences lacking an unambiguous match to a single V gene segment were excluded. In an earlier analysis of some 590 of the donors, a V segment was called functional when productive rearrangements were above 56.7%, and segregating when the standard deviation between donors exceeded 5%. A statistical classification framework was built to diagnose cytomegalovirus status from the catalog of TCR beta chain sequences. A later analysis assigned V and J genes by comparing TCR nucleotide sequences with IMGT/GENE-DB human TR gene sequences. The TCRdist pipeline was used in a later analysis to assign CDR3 sequences and most-parsimonious VDJ recombination scenarios. In a later analysis, each TCR beta chain was defined by its CDR3 amino acid sequence together with its V-gene family, and reads without a unique V-gene family were excluded. In a later analysis, 450 to 600 highly shared, low-generation-probability nucleotide sequences were removed to address suspected cross-contamination and a sequencing artifact. In a later analysis, a clonal expansion index for each public chain was calculated from normalized within-repertoire ranks of inferred template counts. Generation probabilities in a later analysis came from a VDJ recombination model fitted to out-of-frame rearrangements, and those results were checked against IGoR. In a later analysis, TCR-TCR, TCR-HLA and TCR-CMV co-occurrence was scored with hypergeometric tests, and a repertoire-size bias correction was applied to TCR pairs. False discovery rates were estimated in a later analysis by permuting HLA or CMV assignments 20 times. In a later analysis, co-occurring TCRs were grouped using DBSCAN, and TCRdist sequence similarity was added for clustering within HLA-allele-positive subsets. Repertoires with fewer than 30,000 or more than 120,000 public chains were left out of co-occurrence clustering, as were four to six repertoires with anomalous nucleotide sharing. Here the immuneACCESS table is served through TCRdb, limited to in-frame sequences with V and J called. Missing clones are a known gap in these copies; in checked studies unresolved V genes cover under half, and the rest lacks a known reason. V, J and clone size derive from that table, while D and trimming were established from the DNA sequence. In this sample the table shows about 180,000 clones, roughly 80% of which occur a single time. Together, the top ten hold approximately 0.51% of the sample.

This sample stems from a study of cytomegalovirus exposure and HLA in healthy donors (dated by TCRdb to between 2016 and 2019). Study-level background: According to an earlier analysis of a few hundred of the donors, 150 million to 200 million T cells yielded 117 million unique TCR beta sequences and approximately 280 Gb of sequence data. An early release that covered several hundred HLA-typed donors contained approximately 300 gigabases of sequencing data and tens of millions of unique TCR sequences. Among the approximately 420 genotyped donors, about 83% belonged to the genetic ancestry cluster associated with self-reported Caucasian donors. The study aimed to test whether signatures of past pathogen exposure could be identified by cataloging public T cell receptors. The study used immunosequencing to profile the T cell repertoires of approximately 650 subjects and linked those repertoires to cytomegalovirus serostatus. A separate validation cohort of some 130 different subjects was used in addition to the 666-subject first cohort. High-throughput TCR immunosequencing, statistical association of individual TCRs with disease status, and machine learning were combined to predict cytomegalovirus infection status. A later analysis re-analyzed previously published TCR beta repertoires from 550 to 700 donors and added high-resolution HLA genotyping to study TCR occurrence patterns. In the later analysis, no new phenotypic data were used to find candidate immune exposures; instead, reliance was placed on TCR beta sequences and their occurrence across donors. In an earlier analysis of roughly 540 of the donors, high-throughput TCR beta sequencing was used to judge whether each TCR beta V gene segment behaved as functional or pseudogenic. Donor age, sex, ethnicity and CMV serostatus were compiled alongside the repertoire data. Genome-wide SNP genotypes for about 65% of the roughly 670 donors were used in a later genetic analysis, which treated that subset as a discovery cohort. All discovery cohort repertoires had been generated on a single sequencing platform. Both class I and class II loci were covered by HLA typing, at four-digit resolution. Typing coverage varied by locus: roughly 629-630 donors for A, B, C, DRB1 and DQB1; about 520 for DQA1; about 570 for DPA1; around 450 for DPB1. Roughly 5 DR-DQ haplotypes were handled as single units for association and clustering, since linkage in the cohort was strong. Among some 410 genotyped donors of the cohort, an average of roughly 240,000 unique TCR beta nucleotide sequences were sequenced per donor, around a sixth of them non-productive. The paper as a whole reports these results and caveats: Specific HLA alleles were associated with roughly 16,000 TCR beta sequences at a false discovery rate of 0.05 in a later analysis. CMV serostatus was the only immune exposure information available for the cohort. In an earlier analysis of under 600 of the donors, most TCR beta V segments were observed in productive rearrangements about 87% or about 30% of the time, broadly matching IMGT annotations. When HLA alleles, especially DR and DQ, strongly co-occurred, TCR associations were difficult to assign to individual alleles. Compared with equally common non-associated chains, HLA-associated TCR beta chains in a later analysis were more clonally expanded and had lower generation probabilities. Some IMGT-functional V segments, including TRBV6-2 and TRBV6-3, could not be told apart with the 87-base-pair reads, so those segments were excluded. Compared with the approximately 710-donor mean, donors in an Asian-associated ancestry cluster had fewer N-insertions in productive TCRs, according to a later genetic analysis. A further reported finding was that TCR beta sequences accurately predicted the HLA-A and HLA-B alleles for most subjects in the first cohort. According to a later analysis, parvovirus B19, influenza, CMV and Epstein-Barr virus appeared linked to several top co-occurrence clusters. The authors suggested that the approach could potentially be extended to other disease states and immunological phenotypes. The classifier was reported to diagnose cytomegalovirus status with high specificity and sensitivity in both the original cohort and the validation cohort. Only TCR beta chains were sequenced in this cohort, and the absence of alpha or paired-chain data limited detectable features. An association between a missense DCLRE1C variant and V-gene and J-gene trimming of TCR beta chains was found in a later genetic analysis and replicated in an independent cohort. Presence/absence analyses assumed roughly uniform sequencing depth across donors, an assumption that may not hold. The study gave a list of 150 to 200 TCR beta chains associated with cytomegalovirus. The sequencing pipeline was judged likely to have produced a cluster of highly shared sequence variants as a technical artifact. Because counts were too low, around 18 rarely observed V segments, including chromosome 9 orphons, were left out of the earlier analysis of approximately 500 of the donors. In a later analysis, TCR association rates were found to vary across HLA loci, with the most associated TCRs seen for DRB1 alleles and the fewest for HLA-C alleles. Most TCR sequences were observed very rarely across donors, whereas some public TCRs were present in many individuals. According to a later analysis, most CMV-associated TCR beta chains appeared to be HLA-restricted, and the HLA associations seemed to be driven largely by CMV exposure. A few of the identified cytomegalovirus-associated TCR beta chains were confirmed in vitro to be specific for cytomegalovirus antigens. Because HLA typing was unavailable for some donors at each locus, only the typed subset was used in association tests. Linkage disequilibrium might explain the correlated functional status among segregating V segments, but an unknown experimental factor could not be excluded.

V and J lose 5 bases and 3 bases, and a span of 6 bases separates them. Counted from cysteine to phenylalanine, this CDR3 has 11 amino acids. The CDR3 DNA has 33 bases and is translated from base 1. According to the germline V gene, CDR1 reads SGHRS and CDR2 reads YFSETQ. The cohort comprised 550 to 700 healthy bone marrow donors. All cohort members were sampled while nominally healthy, although unrecorded immune exposures were likely present. The donor was CMV seronegative and was included in the group of 352 seronegative cohort members. Every donor gave a peripheral blood sample, and the peripheral blood mononuclear cells from that sample were used for TCR beta sequencing. The Qiagen DNeasy Blood Extraction Kit was used to extract genomic DNA from the blood cell samples.

Recombination connected TRBV5-1 to TRBJ2-7, with the D gene not clear enough to name. This clonotype was sampled from a woman aged 45-65 years in good health and CMV-seronegative. Sequencing was done on a sample of PBMCs. The DNA sequence follows: TGCGCCAGCAGGGGCAACTACGAGCAGTACTTC. It translates as CASRGNYEQYF.